This entry concerns a single T cell receptor beta chain. Which antigen it targets is not known. Per-base qualities were not stored, and no clone one base away is much larger. The record originates from a study of OX40 agonist ivuxolimab in advanced cancers. In terms of the full investigation: The costimulatory receptor OX40 (CD134) was targeted by ivuxolimab, a fully human IgG2 agonistic monoclonal antibody. Intravenous ivuxolimab was administered to patients every 2 weeks at six dose levels: 0.01, 0.1, 0.3, 1.5, 3 and 10 mg/kg. Partial responses occurred in three dose-escalation patients: two with cutaneous melanoma and one with hepatocellular carcinoma. Among the approximately 50 dose-escalation patients, 19 had hepatocellular carcinoma, 15 melanoma, 9 renal cell carcinoma and 9 head and neck cancer. The purpose of peripheral TCRbeta sequencing was to test whether ivuxolimab changed TCR sequence diversity and led to clonal T-cell expansion. A male proportion of around 80% and a mean age of about 60 years, ranging from roughly 23 to 79, were recorded for the dose-escalation cohort. Patients were allowed to have had prior anti-PD-1, anti-PD-L1 or anti-CTLA-4 therapy, and around 40% of the dose-escalation patients had previously received checkpoint inhibitors. The paper covers the monotherapy dose-escalation part of the phase I ivuxolimab trial, which included N ≈ 57 patients.

Patients with autoimmune disease history or receiving systemic immunosuppression were excluded from the trial. Peripheral blood for TCR sequencing was collected from all dose cohorts at baseline, on cycle 4 day 1, and on cycle 7 day 1. Samples came from an open-label, multicenter, first-in-human phase I dose-escalation trial of ivuxolimab. The trial enrolled adults with locally advanced or metastatic head and neck squamous cell, hepatocellular, melanoma or renal cell carcinoma. Before TCR sequencing, CD4+ T cells and CD8+ T cells were sorted from peripheral blood as separate populations. Genomic DNA was isolated from the sorted cells so that the TCRbeta CDR3 region could be sequenced. TCRbeta CDR3 regions were sequenced using the immunoSEQ Assay. Imported from immuneACCESS, the table was reduced by TCRdb to in-frame sequences with V and J called. These copies leave out some clones; in studies compared against another copy, an unresolved V gene accounts for under half, and the cause of the remainder is not known. This sample lists tens of thousands of clones; approximately 90% were detected once. Roughly 0.92% of the sample is taken by the ten largest.

The CDR3, from cysteine to phenylalanine, totals 16 residues. The only DNA kept is the CDR3, 48 bases in frame from the first base. V is trimmed back by 8 bases and J by 3 bases, and the junction contains 8 bases that no gene match accounts for. Reading the germline V gene gives CDR1 SNHLY and CDR2 FYNNEI. Study-wide findings and limitations: Low levels of normalized T-cell clonal expansion were also seen in some nonresponding patients. After ivuxolimab, CD8+ T cells had more expanded clones than CD4+ T cells on average. The antigen specificity of the peripheral T cells that underwent clonal expansion was not determined. In the 0.1-3.0 mg/kg groups, partial responders were among the patients with the lowest normalized peripheral clonal expansion, particularly in CD8+ T cells. At doses from 0.1 to 3.0 mg/kg, clonal expansion was seen in both CD4+ and CD8+ blood T cells between baseline and week 6.

The chain was built from TRBV2 and TRBJ1-4; 11 middle bases align to TRBD1. The sample was CD4+ or CD8+ T cells sorted from blood, taken in a trial of the OX40 agonist ivuxolimab. The receptor was isolated from an adult with an advanced solid tumor such as melanoma, head and neck, liver or kidney cancer. The DNA sequence is TGTGCCAGCGACGGACAGGGGGCGCGGGCTAATGAAAAACTGTTTTTT. This yields the protein CASDGQGARANEKLFF.